Below, 23 T cell receptor beta chains from the same sample are listed, as sequenced in a study of blood T cell repertoires in COVID-19. The protocol was immunoSEQ multiplex PCR, while the TCRdb copy is restricted to in-frame clones and leaves out a portion. The data hold fewer than 350,000 clones, with around 85% observed a single time. Sequencing was done on a sample of PBMCs or T cells enriched from blood (not recorded which). The source is a woman aged 25-40 years who had been exposed to COVID-19.

The chain couples TRBV9 to TRBJ2-3, with TRBD2 identical over 11 bases. The length of the CDR3 is 18 residues. CDR1 and CDR2 from the germline V gene are SGDLS and YYNGEE. V shed 3 bases, J shed 0 bases, and the junction held 9 bases outside the gene matches. The CDR3: CASSGTSGSTYSTDTQYF. CDR3 coding DNA: TGTGCCAGCAGCGGCACTAGCGGGAGCACCTATAGCACAGATACGCAGTATTTT.

This clone was seen once. V and J are TRBV2 and TRBJ1-1; 7 bases are shared with TRBD1. Trimming at V came to 6 bases and at J to 1 base, leaving 5 bases not matched to a gene. This CDR3 contains 14 residues. CDR1 and CDR2 (germline): SNHLY, FYNNEI. The CDR3 bases are TGTGCCAGCAGGGACAGACAGGGGAACACTGAAGCTTTCTTT. Protein sequence: CASRDRQGNTEAFF.

This chain connects TRBV28 to TRBJ1-2, with a tentative D call TRBD1 (5 bases). V was cut by 2 bases and J by 4 bases, with 14 bases left in between. The CDR3 contains 15 residues. Per germline, CDR1 MDHEN and CDR2 SYDVKM. In DNA, the CDR3 is TGTGCCAGCAGTTTAAGTATAGGACATTTCTATGGCTACACCTTC. This encodes CASSLSIGHFYGYTF.

The genes are TRBV14 and TRBJ1-6, with D possibly being TRBD1 (5 bases). CDR3 length equals 16 residues. In germline, CDR1 is SGHDN, CDR2 FVKESK. V was pared by 1 base and J by 9 bases, with 16 bases between. The CDR3 region is CASSQGSWVGRSPLHF. CDR3 DNA: TGTGCCAGCAGCCAAGGCTCCTGGGTGGGGCGTTCACCCCTCCACTTT.

This clone has only one observation. The J gene is TRBJ2-1, the V gene TRBV11-2; D is uncertain. Germline CDR1 SGHAT, CDR2 FQNNGV. The CDR3 covers 13 residues. The V gene lost 0 bases and the J gene lost 8 bases, with 8 bases spanning the gap. The CDR3 coding sequence is TGTGCCAGCAGCTTAGACTTAGCCGATGAGCAGTTCTTC. This codes for CASSLDLADEQFF.

This chain links TRBV27 with TRBJ1-4, with a weak D call TRBD1 (5 bases). Germline assignment: CDR1 MNHEY and CDR2 SMNVEV (reference sequence). V lost 4 bases, J lost 2 bases, and 17 bases lay in between. The length of the CDR3 is 17 residues. CDR3 nucleotide sequence: TGTGCCAGCAGTTCCGGGCTTAAAGGGGTGACTAATGAAAAACTGTTTTTT. Translated, it gives CASSSGLKGVTNEKLFF. Full variable domain (missing parts from reference TRBV27 and TRBJ1-4): EAQVTQNPRYLITVTGKKLTVTCSQNMNHEYMSWYRQDPGLGLRQIYYSMNVEVTDKGDVPEGYKVSRKEKRNFPLILESPSPNQTSLYFCASSSGLKGVTNEKLFFGSGTQLSVL.

The gene calls are TRBV6-5 and TRBJ1-1, with D perhaps TRBD1 (5 bases). CDR3 length equals 13 residues. The V end lost 0 bases, the J end lost 3 bases, and 5 bases lay between the germline ends. CDR1 MNHEY and CDR2 SVGAGI come from the germline V gene. The CDR3 protein is CASSYSQDTEAFF. The CDR3 coding sequence is TGTGCCAGCAGTTACTCACAGGACACTGAAGCTTTCTTT.

The genes are TRBV29-1 and TRBJ1-1; 9 bases match TRBD1. The CDR3 spans 14 residues. Germline CDR1 is SQVTM and CDR2 is ANQGSEA. J gave up 4 bases and V 2 bases, and 5 bases lay outside the gene matches. CDR3 sequence (DNA): TGCAGCGTTGAACATAAGACAGGGGGCACTGAAGCTTTCTTT. Its protein product is CSVEHKTGGTEAFF. Filled out from reference TRBV29-1 and TRBJ1-1, the complete variable domain reads SAVISQKPSRDICQRGTSLTIQCQVDSQVTMMFWYRQQPGQSLTLIATANQGSEATYESGFVIDKFPISRPNLTFSTLTVSNMSPEDSSIYLCSVEHKTGGTEAFFGQGTRLTVV.

V gene TRBV2 combines with J gene TRBJ1-3; 12 bases align to TRBD1. The CDR3 is 15 amino acids. Germline CDR1 is SNHLY and CDR2 is FYNNEI. The V and J ends lost 7 bases and 2 bases, in that order; junction bases with no gene match: 3. CDR3 sequence (DNA): TGTGCCAGCACGGGACAGGGGGCCACTGGAAACACCATATATTTT. Its translation: CASTGQGATGNTIYF.

A few counts support this clone. V gene TRBV9 combines with J gene TRBJ1-2, with D unclear. The germline V and J ends were trimmed by 0 bases and 8 bases, with 11 bases remaining between them. Germline values: CDR1 SGDLS, CDR2 YYNGEE. The CDR3 has 13 amino acids. Written as DNA, the CDR3 is TGTGCCAGCAGCGTAGTACGGACTGGAGGCTACACCTTC. It is translated as CASSVVRTGGYTF.

The rearrangement links TRBV5-1 to TRBJ2-2; 7 bases fit TRBD1. Germline V gene lookup returns CDR1 SGHRS and CDR2 YFSETQ. Trimming at V came to 4 bases and at J to 4 bases, leaving 7 bases not matched to a gene. There are 15 residues in the CDR3. CDR3 coding DNA: TGCGCCAGCAGCGGGCGACAGGGATCCACCGGGGAGCTGTTTTTT. Protein sequence: CASSGRQGSTGELFF.

The chain employs TRBV28 and TRBJ2-4; D is uncertain. CDR1 and CDR2 from the germline V gene are MDHEN and SYDVKM. The CDR3 is 12 residues long. Trimming cost V 7 bases and J 1 base, with 5 bases left between them. This chain's CDR3 is CASNEAKNIQYF. The CDR3 DNA reads as TGTGCCAGCAACGAGGCCAAAAACATTCAGTACTTC.

V and J are TRBV7-8 and TRBJ1-5, with 9 bases lining up with TRBD1. CDR1 and CDR2 (germline): SGHVS, FQNEAQ. J gave up 6 bases and V 2 bases, and 5 bases lay outside the gene matches. This CDR3 is built from 15 residues. Here the CDR3 reads CASSLSRTGAQPQHF. CDR3 coding DNA: TGTGCCAGCAGCTTAAGTAGGACAGGGGCTCAGCCCCAGCATTTT.

This clone was picked up one time. The chain links TRBV19 to TRBJ1-1; maybe TRBD1 (6 bases). Germline V gene data show CDR1 as LNHDA and CDR2 as SQIVND (reference sequence). This CDR3 comprises 15 residues. Trimming took off 3 bases at V and 1 base at J, with 12 bases between the two ends. DNA for the CDR3: TGTGCCAGTAGTATCCTCTTACAGGGGAACACTGAAGCTTTCTTT. This codes for CASSILLQGNTEAFF.

The chain couples TRBV5-1 to TRBJ2-7, with D possibly TRBD1 on 5 matching bases. The germline V and J ends were trimmed by 0 bases and 2 bases, with 9 bases remaining between them. The CDR3 length is 14 residues. CDR1 is SGHRS and CDR2 is YFSETQ in the germline V gene. Here the CDR3 reads CASSLVGATYEQYF. The CDR3 DNA reads TGCGCCAGCAGCTTGGTTGGGGCGACCTACGAGCAGTACTTC. Looking up the rest from reference TRBV5-1 and TRBJ2-7 gives the full variable domain: KAGVTQTPRYLIKTRGQQVTLSCSPISGHRSVSWYQQTPGQGLQFLFEYFSETQRNKGNFPGRFSGRQFSNSRSEMNVSTLELGDSALYLCASSLVGATYEQYFGPGTRLTVT.

V usage is TRBV9 and J usage is TRBJ1-1; weak D call: TRBD1 (5 bases). V lost 0 bases and J lost 4, with 13 bases in between. This CDR3 region has 15 residues. CDR1 is SGDLS and CDR2 is YYNGEE in the germline V gene. The CDR3 DNA sequence: TGTGCCAGCAGCGTAGGGGAGGGGTGGGTCACTGAAGCTTTCTTT. This translates into CASSVGEGWVTEAFF.

The CDR3 coding sequence is TGCACCAGCAGCCAAGAAGGGGACAACTCACCCCTCCACTTT. Its protein is CTSSQEGDNSPLHF. The gene calls are TRBV1 and TRBJ1-6; the table's D call, TRBD1, was not checked against the DNA. TRBV1 is recorded as a pseudogene. CDR3 length: 14 residues.

The chain couples TRBV3-1 (or the pseudogene TRBV3-2) to TRBJ2-4; no clear D. Trimming pared 1 base from V and 7 bases from J, leaving 14 bases between. Germline CDR1 is LGHDT and CDR2 is YNNKEL (reference sequence). The CDR3 contains 15 residues. CDR3 sequence reads: CASSQGSGPRNIQYF. The CDR3 DNA follows: TGTGCCAGCAGCCAAGGATCTGGGCCACGGAACATTCAGTACTTC.

This sequence joins TRBV19 and TRBJ1-3; D is perhaps TRBD1 (5 bases). V lost 5 bases and J 0 bases, leaving 14 bases between the germline ends. The CDR3 contains 16 residues. Germline CDR1 is LNHDA and CDR2 is SQIVND (reference sequence). DNA for the CDR3: TGTGCCAGTAGTCCGGACGTCGGGGGCTCTGGAAACACCATATATTTT. Translating gives CASSPDVGGSGNTIYF. Based on the CDR3 plus reference TRBV19 and TRBJ1-3, the full variable domain is DGGITQSPKYLFRKEGQNVTLSCEQNLNHDAMYWYRQDPGQGLRLIYYSQIVNDFQKGDIAEGYSVSREKKESFPLTVTSAQKNPTAFYLCASSPDVGGSGNTIYFGEGSWLTVV.

V and J are TRBV21-1 and TRBJ1-2. TRBV21-1 is deemed a pseudogene. This CDR3 spans 14 amino acids. This chain's CDR3 is CASTIPGCSYGYTF. The DNA of the CDR3 is TGTGCCAGCACCATCCCCGGGTGTTCCTATGGCTACACCTTC.

V and J are TRBV28 and TRBJ2-3; the match to TRBD2 covers 11 bases. V lost 5 bases to trimming and J lost 2 bases; unmatched junction nucleotides: 6. The CDR3 totals 16 residues. Germline V lookup: CDR1 MDHEN, CDR2 SYDVKM. Written as DNA, the CDR3 is TGTGCCAGCAGTGCGGGACTAGCGGTTCTCACAGATACGCAGTATTTT. Protein product: CASSAGLAVLTDTQYF.

The chain has TRBV2 and TRBJ2-2; D might be TRBD1 (5 bases). The CDR3 length is 16 residues. Germline assignment: CDR1 SNHLY and CDR2 FYNNEI. Deletions cut 7 bases from V and 1 base from J, with 16 bases between. CDR3 coding DNA: TGTGCCAGCACTTGGGGCAGTTTCCTGAACACCGGGGAGCTGTTTTTT. Amino acids: CASTWGSFLNTGELFF.

The chain employs TRBV16 and TRBJ2-7, with D tentatively TRBD1 (6 bases). This CDR3 comprises 16 residues. V lost 3 bases and J 1 base, leaving 16 bases between the germline ends. Germline V gives CDR1 KGHSY, CDR2 FQNENV. Here the CDR3 DNA reads TGTGCCAGCAGCCACGGGACACTATACTCATCCTACGAGCAGTACTTC. This codes for CASSHGTLYSSYEQYF. Filled out from reference TRBV16 and TRBJ2-7, the complete variable domain reads GEEVAQTPKHLVRGEGQKAKLYCAPIKGHSYVFWYQQVLKNEFKFLISFQNENVFDETGMPKERFSAKCLPNSPCSLEIQATKLEDSAVYFCASSHGTLYSSYEQYFGPGTRLTVT.